These T cell receptor beta chains were read from a single sample in a study of control samples from healthy donors and cancer patients. Here immunoSEQ multiplex PCR was the method, and the copy in TCRdb shows in-frame clones only, minus some. The sample comprises 400,000 to 500,000 clones, around 90% of which are singletons, and approximately 6.3% rests with the top ten. Material for sequencing was PBMCs. The receptor set was obtained from a man in his forties with head and neck cancer. Each CDR3 is given without its conserved first and last residue. D genes are given only for firm matches.

V: TRBV5-4; D: NA; J: TRBJ1-2; CDR3: ASSFGTNYGYT
V: TRBV10-3; D: NA; J: TRBJ2-7; CDR3: AIRGDHSGYEQY
V: TRBV7-3; D: TRBD2; J: TRBJ2-5; CDR3: ASSFIAGGLETQY
V: TRBV11-2; D: NA; J: TRBJ2-5; CDR3: ASSQSLAETQY
V: TRBV5-1; D: NA; J: TRBJ2-3; CDR3: ASSWGGGARITDTQY
V: TRBV2; D: NA; J: TRBJ2-3; CDR3: ASSDRGATTDTQY
V: TRBV12-3/TRBV12-4; D: TRBD1; J: TRBJ2-7; CDR3: ASRDRGYEQY
V: TRBV28; D: NA; J: TRBJ1-5; CDR3: ASSLFGGQNQPQH
V: TRBV11-2; D: NA; J: TRBJ2-5; CDR3: ASSLDGPSGGTQY
V: TRBV28; D: NA; J: TRBJ1-4; CDR3: ASSPVYDEKLF
V: TRBV6-4; D: TRBD2; J: TRBJ2-2; CDR3: ASSEREGPGELF
V: TRBV19; D: NA; J: TRBJ2-7; CDR3: ASSIDPARVGEQY
V: TRBV2; D: NA; J: TRBJ1-5; CDR3: ASSGPRGGNQPQH
V: TRBV4-3; D: NA; J: TRBJ1-1; CDR3: ASSQLPWNTEAF
V: TRBV18; D: NA; J: TRBJ1-1; CDR3: ASSSAMNTEAF
V: TRBV28; D: NA; J: TRBJ2-5; CDR3: ASSSQWGYQETQY
V: TRBV5-1; D: NA; J: TRBJ1-5; CDR3: ASSQRTGANQPQH
V: TRBV5-1; D: TRBD2; J: TRBJ2-1; CDR3: ASSLAGGNYNEQF
V: TRBV11-3; D: TRBD1; J: TRBJ2-1; CDR3: ASSLRQGEYNEQF
V: TRBV5-1; D: NA; J: TRBJ1-2; CDR3: ASRPGGGENYGYT
V: TRBV11-2; D: NA; J: TRBJ1-2; CDR3: ASSPVGGSLNYGYT
V: TRBV6-1; D: TRBD1; J: TRBJ1-6; CDR3: ASSEPWTGPGHSPLH
V: TRBV4-3; D: NA; J: TRBJ1-5; CDR3: ASSQAWGINQPQH
V: TRBV6-2/TRBV6-3; D: TRBD1; J: TRBJ2-4; CDR3: ASSYPRMVGQGAKNIQY